Below, 25 T cell receptor beta chains from the same sample are listed, as sequenced in a study of T cells in Graves' hyperthyroidism and ophthalmopathy. RNA transcripts were the template for amplifying TCR beta CDR3 regions. The HTBI primer set served for first-round RT-PCR of the TCR CDR3. TCRdb re-called the multiplex PCR reads with MiXCR, one entry per CDR3 protein. This sample has 490,000 or so distinct CDR3 sequences, with 20% to 25% found just once. The sequenced material came from blood. These receptors were collected from a woman aged 65 to 85 with Graves' ophthalmopathy.

This clonotype was observed a few times. The CDR3 nucleotides are TGTGCCAGCAGCGTAGGGCTAGCTCCCAATGAGCAGTTCTTC. It is translated as CASSVGLAPNEQFF. J is TRBJ2-1 and V is TRBV9; D is perhaps TRBD2 (5 bases). Germline V gives CDR1 SGDLS, CDR2 YYNGEE. The V end lost 0 bases, the J end lost 6 bases, and 10 bases lay between the germline ends. The CDR3 length is 14 residues.

This clonotype occurred many times. The chain employs TRBV12-5 and TRBJ2-1; D is tentatively TRBD1 or TRBD2 (6 bases each). There are 13 residues in the CDR3. Germline V gives CDR1 LGHNT, CDR2 FRNRAP. With 2 bases removed from V and 9 bases from J, the gap between germline ends came to 11 bases. CDR3 sequence (DNA): TGTGCTAGTGGTTTGTCGGGGGCGGTTGAGCAGTTCTTC. Amino acid sequence: CASGLSGAVEQFF.

This rearrangement joins TRBV30 to TRBJ1-5; the D is unclear. The ends were cut back, 0 bases at V and 0 bases at J, with 9 bases in the middle. There are 15 residues in the CDR3. CDR1 GTSNPN and CDR2 SVGIG come from the germline V gene (reference sequence). CDR3: CAWSVHSYSNQPQHF. In DNA form, the CDR3 reads TGTGCCTGGAGTGTTCACAGCTATAGCAATCAGCCCCAGCATTTT. Filled out from reference TRBV30 and TRBJ1-5, the complete variable domain reads SQTIHQWPATLVQPVGSPLSLECTVEGTSNPNLYWYRQAAGRGLQLLFYSVGIGQISSEVPQNLSASRPQDRQFILSSKKLLLSDSGFYLCAWSVHSYSNQPQHFGDGTRLSIL.

The genes are TRBV24-1 and TRBJ2-3; 9 bases match TRBD2. Trimming took 8 bases from V and 5 from J; bases not matched to a gene: 7. Germline CDR1 reads KGHDR; CDR2 reads SFDVKD. The CDR3 extends over 14 amino acids. CDR3 DNA sequence: TGTGCCACCAAGACTTCTAGCGGGGAAGATACGCAGTATTTT. Protein sequence: CATKTSSGEDTQYF.

This clonotype was detected only a few times. The gene calls are TRBV5-1 and TRBJ2-3, with 7 positions matching TRBD2. The J segment lost 1 base and the V segment lost 0 bases, leaving 2 bases of the junction unmatched. The CDR3 length is 15 residues. Germline CDR1 reads SGHRS; CDR2 reads YFSETQ. The CDR3 DNA follows: TGCGCCAGCAGCTTGGAAGCGGGGCGCACAGATACGCAGTATTTT. This sequence encodes CASSLEAGRTDTQYF. Full variable domain (rest looked up from reference TRBV5-1 and TRBJ2-3): KAGVTQTPRYLIKTRGQQVTLSCSPISGHRSVSWYQQTPGQGLQFLFEYFSETQRNKGNFPGRFSGRQFSNSRSEMNVSTLELGDSALYLCASSLEAGRTDTQYFGPGTRLTVL.

V usage is TRBV20-1 and J usage is TRBJ2-5; 16 bases line up with TRBD2. This CDR3 has 15 residues. Germline V lookup: CDR1 DFQATT, CDR2 SNEGSKA (reference sequence). CDR3 nucleotides: TGCATGACCGGGACTAGCGGGAGGGCCAGAGAGACCCAGTACTTC. Amino acids: CMTGTSGRARETQYF.

This rearrangement joins TRBV30 to TRBJ1-5, with D possibly TRBD1 on 5 matching bases. Germline-derived CDR1 and CDR2 are GTSNPN and SVGIG (reference sequence). There are 16 residues in the CDR3. V was clipped by 0 bases and J by 2 bases, with 14 bases between them. The CDR3 region has the DNA TGTGCCTGGAGTGTACGTGGGGGATTGGGCAATCAGCCCCAGCATTTT. This codes for CAWSVRGGLGNQPQHF.

This clonotype was detected ten times or more. The CDR3 DNA is TGTGCCAGCAGTTACCGCCGGACAAGTGGCTACACCTTC. It yields the protein CASSYRRTSGYTF. V is TRBV6-5 and J is TRBJ1-2; the D gene is possibly TRBD1 (5 bases). V was cut by 2 bases and J by 7 bases, with 11 bases left in between. The germline V gene has CDR1 MNHEY and CDR2 SVGAGI. The CDR3 has 13 residues.

J is TRBJ1-6 and V is TRBV10-3; D is undetermined. The CDR3 sequence is 14 residues long. The V end was cut by 6 bases, the J end by 7 bases, with 13 bases between. Germline CDR1 is ENHRY and CDR2 is SYGVKD. The CDR3 is CAISHSQWNSPLHF. The CDR3 DNA is TGTGCCATCAGCCACAGTCAGTGGAATTCACCCCTCCACTTT.

The gene calls are TRBV18 and TRBJ1-2; 7 bases line up with TRBD1. CDR3 length equals 14 residues. J lost 4 bases, V lost 0 bases, and 2 bases had no gene match. CDR1 is KGHSH, CDR2 LQKENI, per germline. CDR3 region: CASSPPGQSYGYTF. CDR3 nucleotide sequence: TGTGCCAGCTCACCACCGGGACAGTCCTATGGCTACACCTTC. Filled out from reference TRBV18 and TRBJ1-2, the complete variable domain reads NAGVMQNPRHLVRRRGQEARLRCSPMKGHSHVYWYRQLPEEGLKFMVYLQKENIIDESGMPKERFSAEFPKEGPSILRIQQVVRGDSAAYFCASSPPGQSYGYTFGSGTRLTVV.

CDR3 region: CASSMTRGTFTGELFF. CDR3 nucleotide sequence: TGTGCCAGCAGTATGACGAGAGGGACGTTCACCGGGGAGCTGTTTTTT. The V call is TRBV3-1, the J call TRBJ2-2; D tentatively reads TRBD1 or TRBD2 (5 bases each). Trimming took off 6 bases at V and 4 bases at J, with 18 bases between the two ends. The CDR3 sequence is 16 residues long. Per germline, CDR1 LGHDT and CDR2 YNNKEL (reference sequence).

The rearrangement joins TRBV6-4 to TRBJ2-7, with a weak D call TRBD1 (5 bases). Germline V gives CDR1 MRHNA, CDR2 SNTAGT. V shed 8 bases and J shed 4 bases, with 21 bases lying between them. The CDR3 extends over 15 amino acids. The CDR3 region is CASSKETKKGYEQYF. The CDR3 bases are TGTGCCAGCTCTAAGGAAACAAAAAAGGGGTACGAGCAGTACTTC.

There are a few counts of this clonotype. The V call is TRBV24-1, the J call TRBJ2-1; 10 bases match TRBD1. Germline V CDR1 and CDR2: KGHDR, SFDVKD. The V segment lost 5 bases and the J segment 5 bases; nucleotides outside the gene matches: 8. This CDR3 comprises 16 residues. The CDR3 region has the DNA TGTGCCACCAGTGTAGGAGGACAGGGGGGACACAATGAGCAGTTCTTC. Translated, it gives CATSVGGQGGHNEQFF.

Remarks on this clonotype: Germline and junction disagree at one end, which may indicate a read error. J is TRBJ2-7 and V is TRBV12-3 or TRBV12-4; 7 bases map to TRBD1. This CDR3 is built from 13 residues. Here the CDR3 DNA reads TGTGCCAACAGTCGGGACAGACGTTACGAGCAGTACTTC. It specifies CANSRDRRYEQYF.

V is TRBV19 and J is TRBJ1-1, with a weak D call TRBD1 (5 bases). Trimming pared 3 bases from V and 0 bases from J, leaving 8 bases between. Germline CDR1 reads LNHDA; CDR2 reads SQIVND (reference sequence). The CDR3 runs to 14 residues. In nucleotides, the CDR3 is TGTGCCAGTAGTATCTGGGGGATGAACACTGAAGCTTTCTTT. This codes for CASSIWGMNTEAFF.

This clonotype was observed a few times. J is TRBJ2-7 and V is TRBV6-1; possible D gene TRBD2, 6 bases. CDR1 is MNHNS and CDR2 is SASEGT in the germline V gene. This CDR3 spans 11 amino acids. Here the CDR3 DNA reads TGTTTAGCGGCTAGCTCCTACGAGCAGTACTTC. Amino acids: CLAASSYEQYF.

V usage is TRBV12-3 or TRBV12-4 and J usage is TRBJ1-1; D is ambiguous. Trimming pared 7 bases from V and 5 bases from J, leaving 14 bases between. This CDR3 is built from 13 residues. This chain's CDR3 is CASIVFAGTEAFF. In nucleotides, the CDR3 is TGTGCCAGCATAGTTTTTGCGGGAACTGAAGCTTTCTTT.

This clonotype was counted between two and nine times. This chain joins TRBV20-1 and TRBJ2-1; TRBD2 is a possible D gene (6 bases). Per the germline V gene, CDR1 is DFQATT and CDR2 is SNEGSKA (reference sequence). The CDR3 totals 16 residues. Trimming stripped 0 bases from V and 1 base from J, with 13 bases between. The DNA for the CDR3 is TGCAGTGCTAGAGAGAGAAGCGGGTCTTCCTACAATGAGCAGTTCTTC. This encodes CSARERSGSSYNEQFF.

The sample holds a few counts of this clonotype. This chain joins TRBV12-5 and TRBJ2-1; TRBD1 matches at 9 bases. CDR1 and CDR2 from the germline V gene are LGHNT and FRNRAP. The CDR3 is 17 amino acids. The V gene end was trimmed by 5 bases and the J gene end by 0 bases; junction bases not matched to a gene: 8. As DNA, the CDR3 is TGTGCTAGTGGTAAGACAGGGGGAAAGAGCTCCTACAATGAGCAGTTCTTC. The encoded protein is CASGKTGGKSSYNEQFF.

This clonotype was counted between two and nine times. The chain links TRBV3-1 to TRBJ1-2; TRBD1 aligns across 9 bases. V dropped 1 base and J dropped 4; count of bases not matched to a gene: 10. The germline CDR1 and CDR2 sequences are LGHDT and YNNKEL (reference sequence). The CDR3 has 17 residues. DNA for the CDR3: TGTGCCAGCAGCCAAGGTAGAACCGGACAGGGGATCTATGGCTACACCTTC. As protein: CASSQGRTGQGIYGYTF. The full variable domain, its missing parts supplied by reference TRBV3-1 and TRBJ1-2, is DTAVSQTPKYLVTQMGNDKSIKCEQNLGHDTMYWYKQDSKKFLKIMFSYNNKELIINETVPNRFSPKSPDKAHLNLHINSLELGDSAVYFCASSQGRTGQGIYGYTFGSGTRLTVV.

This clonotype turned up a few times. The CDR3 here is CASSIWSLSTDYGYTF. In nucleotides, the CDR3 is TGTGCCAGTAGTATATGGTCCCTTTCTACCGACTATGGCTACACCTTC. V usage is TRBV19 and J usage is TRBJ1-2; D gene ambiguous. Germline V CDR1 and CDR2: LNHDA, SQIVND (reference sequence). CDR3 length: 16 residues. Trimming left V 2 bases short and J 3 bases short, with 16 bases between. Complete variable domain (other parts from reference TRBV19 and TRBJ1-2): DGGITQSPKYLFRKEGQNVTLSCEQNLNHDAMYWYRQDPGQGLRLIYYSQIVNDFQKGDIAEGYSVSREKKESFPLTVTSAQKNPTAFYLCASSIWSLSTDYGYTFGSGTRLTVV.

The table lists this clonotype with many counts. The chain joins TRBV5-1 to TRBJ2-2; perhaps TRBD1 as D (6 bases). Between the trimmed V and J ends, which lost 5 bases and 0 bases, there was a span of 11 bases. Germline CDR1 and CDR2: SGHRS and YFSETQ. The CDR3 consists of 15 residues. CDR3 amino acids: CASSRQATNTGELFF. The CDR3 nucleotides read TGCGCCAGCAGTCGACAGGCTACGAACACCGGGGAGCTGTTTTTT.

V gene TRBV24-1 combines with J gene TRBJ2-5; D is unclear. The V and J ends lost 0 bases and 5 bases respectively, with 3 bases between them. The CDR3 is 12 residues long. Germline assignment: CDR1 KGHDR and CDR2 SFDVKD. CDR3 DNA sequence: TGTGCCACCAGTGATTTGCACGAGACCCAGTACTTC. It is translated as CATSDLHETQYF.

This clonotype was recorded many times. V usage is TRBV30 and J usage is TRBJ2-3; perhaps TRBD2 as D (7 bases). This CDR3 spans 14 amino acids. Deletions cut 2 bases from V and 4 bases from J, with 13 bases between. CDR1 is GTSNPN and CDR2 is SVGIG in the germline V gene (reference sequence). CDR3 loop: CAWSWGGISDTQYF. Here the CDR3 DNA reads TGTGCCTGGAGTTGGGGGGGCATCTCAGATACGCAGTATTTT.

The V gene is TRBV9, the J gene TRBJ1-4; D is ambiguous. In germline, CDR1 is SGDLS, CDR2 YYNGEE. This CDR3 is built from 16 residues. V was shortened by 0 bases and J by 3 bases, with 12 bases between the two germline ends. The CDR3 DNA follows: TGTGCCAGCAGCGTAGGATCGGGAGCGGCTAATGAAAAACTGTTTTTT. Its protein product is CASSVGSGAANEKLFF.